The 9 T cell receptor beta chains given below trace back to one sample, sequenced in a study of blood T cells in healthy people across ages. Next came a second PCR, run for about 6 to 12 cycles, which used a sample-barcoded 5' primer along with a J-beta primer mix. TCRdb fed the 5' RACE reads into MiXCR, producing one record per CDR3 protein. Here the sample spans roughly 1.9 million distinct CDR3 sequences, approximately 39% being singletons. Sequencing was done on a sample of blood. The receptor source for this set is a human donor in good health.

This clonotype appeared once. The chain has TRBV28 and TRBJ2-7; possible D gene TRBD1, 5 bases. There are 14 residues in the CDR3. Germline-derived CDR1 and CDR2 are MDHEN and SYDVKM. V lost 6 bases, J lost 4 bases, and 16 bases lay in between. The CDR3 region is CASSPQVDFYEQYF. DNA of the CDR3: TGTGCCAGCAGCCCACAGGTAGACTTTTACGAGCAGTACTTC.

Details on this clonotype: A much more abundant neighbour one base away suggests this may be a read error. The chain joins TRBV12-3 or TRBV12-4 to TRBJ2-5; D possibly corresponds to TRBD2 (5 bases). The CDR3 has 15 residues. The germline V and J ends were trimmed by 2 bases and 2 bases, with 12 bases remaining between them. In DNA, the CDR3 is TGTGCCAGCAGTTTAAGAGGGAACGCTCAAGAGACCCAGTACTTC. Residues: CASSLRGNAQETQYF.

In the case of this clonotype: An end of the junction does not agree with germline; a read error may underlie this. The chain employs TRBV7-2 and TRBJ2-7; D gene uncertain. With the DNA end fitting TRBJ2-5 better, the J assignment may be wrong. The CDR3 has 17 residues. Germline V gives CDR1 SGHTA, CDR2 FQGNSA. DNA for the CDR3: TGTGTCAGCAGCTTAGGATCTTTTATACACTTAGGGGAGACCCAGTACTTC. Amino acids: CVSSLGSFIHLGETQYF.

J is TRBJ2-3 and V is TRBV7-3, with 12 nucleotides matching TRBD2. Germline-derived CDR1 and CDR2 are SGHTA and FQGTGA. V was clipped by 9 bases and J by 4 bases; unmatched bases: 11. The CDR3 length is 16 residues. The CDR3 nucleotides are TGTGCCAGTAGCCCTCCGACTAGCGGGGGTGCAGATACGCAGTATTTT. Protein: CASSPPTSGGADTQYF.

This clonotype was detected only a few times. J is TRBJ1-6 and V is TRBV12-3 or TRBV12-4; D remains ambiguous. V was trimmed by 5 bases and J by 7 bases, leaving 12 bases between them. This CDR3 spans 14 amino acids. The DNA of the CDR3 is TGTGCCAGCAGTACCCGGGTATCGAATTCACCCCTCCACTTT. Translation: CASSTRVSNSPLHF.

The V and J genes are TRBV25-1 and TRBJ2-7; TRBD1 agrees at 8 bases. The CDR3 is 14 residues long. The trim removed 6 bases at V and 5 bases at J, leaving 9 bases unmatched. The germline V gene encodes CDR1 MGHDK and CDR2 SYGVNS. In DNA, the CDR3 is TGTGCCAGCAGGCGGGCAGGGGGCTTCGACGAGCAGTACTTC. Amino acid sequence: CASRRAGGFDEQYF.

The V and J genes are TRBV3-1 and TRBJ1-2; D gene ambiguous. V was cut by 4 bases and J by 4 bases, with 13 bases left in between. Germline-derived CDR1 and CDR2 are LGHDT and YNNKEL (reference sequence). The CDR3 sequence is 14 residues long. The CDR3 sequence: CASSPTEGSYGYTF. CDR3 sequence (DNA): TGTGCCAGCAGCCCTACGGAAGGGAGCTATGGCTACACCTTC.

The rearrangement uses TRBV5-1 and TRBJ2-7; 11 nucleotides line up with TRBD1. This CDR3 is built from 15 residues. The germline CDR1 and CDR2 sequences are SGHRS and YFSETQ. V shed 3 bases and J 3 bases; nucleotides not matched to a gene: 5. The CDR3 protein is CASSSGQGDCYEQYF. CDR3 DNA: TGCGCCAGCAGCTCGGGACAGGGGGACTGCTACGAGCAGTACTTC.

This chain links TRBV29-1 with TRBJ2-3; TRBD2 is a possible D gene (6 bases). Deletions cut 7 bases from V and 4 bases from J, with 12 bases between. This CDR3 has 12 residues. Germline CDR1 and CDR2: SQVTM and ANQGSEA. The DNA of the CDR3 is TGCAGCGCCGGGGGTCGGGCAGATACGCAGTATTTT. This codes for CSAGGRADTQYF.